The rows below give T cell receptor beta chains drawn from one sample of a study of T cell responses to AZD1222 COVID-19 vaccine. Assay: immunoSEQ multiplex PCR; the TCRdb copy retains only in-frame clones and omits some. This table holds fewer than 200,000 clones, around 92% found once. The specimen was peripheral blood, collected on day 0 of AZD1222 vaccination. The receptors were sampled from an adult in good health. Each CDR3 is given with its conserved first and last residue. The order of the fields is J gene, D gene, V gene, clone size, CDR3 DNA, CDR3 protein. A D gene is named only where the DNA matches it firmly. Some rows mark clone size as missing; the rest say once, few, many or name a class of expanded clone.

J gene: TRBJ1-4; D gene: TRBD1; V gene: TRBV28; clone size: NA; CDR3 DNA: TGTGCCAGCAGGGGGACAGGGGGCCCAGAAAAACTGTTTTTT; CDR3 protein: CASRGTGGPEKLFF
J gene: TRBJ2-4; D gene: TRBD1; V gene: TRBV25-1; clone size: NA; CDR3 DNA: TGTGCCAGCCGTAAACAGGGGGGACCGGGAAACATTCAGTACTTC; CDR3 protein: CASRKQGGPGNIQYF
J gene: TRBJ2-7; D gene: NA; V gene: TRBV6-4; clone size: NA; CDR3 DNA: TGTGCCAGCAGTGAAGGGCCCGAGGGCGAGCAGTACTTC; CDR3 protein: CASSEGPEGEQYF
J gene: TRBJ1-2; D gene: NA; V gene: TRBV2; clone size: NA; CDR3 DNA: TGTGCCAGCAGTGAAGCCAGGTCGAGCTATGGCTACACCTTC; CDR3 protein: CASSEARSSYGYTF
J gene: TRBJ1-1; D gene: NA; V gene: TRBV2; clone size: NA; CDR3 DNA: TGTGCCAGCAGTGAGAGGGGGTGGGACACTGAAGCTTTCTTT; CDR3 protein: CASSERGWDTEAFF
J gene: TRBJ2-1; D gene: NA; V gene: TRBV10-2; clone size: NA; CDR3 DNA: TGCGCCGGGGGGATTTCCGAGTGGTTCGATGAGCAGTTCTTC; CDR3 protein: CAGGISEWFDEQFF
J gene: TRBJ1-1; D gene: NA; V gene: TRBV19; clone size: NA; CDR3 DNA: TGTGCCAGTGGCCCTTGGGAGAACACTGAAGCTTTCTTT; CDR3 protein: CASGPWENTEAFF
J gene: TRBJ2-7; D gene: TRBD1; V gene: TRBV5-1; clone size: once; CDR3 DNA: TGCGCCAGCAGCTTGGTGGACAGGGGACCCCCCTACGAGCAGTACTTC; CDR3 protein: CASSLVDRGPPYEQYF
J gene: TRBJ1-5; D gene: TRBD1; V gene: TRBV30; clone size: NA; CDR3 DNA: TGTGCCCTGGAGACAGGGGTCAATCAGCCCCAGCATTTT; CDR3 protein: CALETGVNQPQHF
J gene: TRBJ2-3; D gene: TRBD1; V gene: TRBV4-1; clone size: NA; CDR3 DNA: TGCGCCAGCAGCCATTTGCCGGGACAGGGGATATCAGATACGCAGTATTTT; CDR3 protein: CASSHLPGQGISDTQYF
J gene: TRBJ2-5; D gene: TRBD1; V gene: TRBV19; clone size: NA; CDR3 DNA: TGTGCCAGTAGTATAGTAGTACAGGGGAAAGAGACCCAGTACTTC; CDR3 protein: CASSIVVQGKETQYF
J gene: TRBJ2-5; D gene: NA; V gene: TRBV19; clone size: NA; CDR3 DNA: TGTGCCAGTAGTCAAAACCTATTCACAGGGTCCCGGGAGACCCAGTACTTC; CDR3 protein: CASSQNLFTGSRETQYF
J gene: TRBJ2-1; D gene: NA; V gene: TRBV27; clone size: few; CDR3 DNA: TGTGCCAGCAGCCCCCTAGCGCTACCCTACAATGAGCAGTTCTTC; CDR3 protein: CASSPLALPYNEQFF
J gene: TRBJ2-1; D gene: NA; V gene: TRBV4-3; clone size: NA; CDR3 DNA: TGCGCCAGCAGCCGCCGACTTATTGCGCACTCCGAGCGGTTCTTC; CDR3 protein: CASSRRLIAHSERFF
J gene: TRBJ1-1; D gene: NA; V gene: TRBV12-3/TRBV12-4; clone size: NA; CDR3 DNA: TGTGCCAGCAGTTTAGCGCAAAGCGCTGAAGCTTTCTTT; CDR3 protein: CASSLAQSAEAFF
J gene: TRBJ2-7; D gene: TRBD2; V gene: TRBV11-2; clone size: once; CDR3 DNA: TGTGCCAGCAGCTTAGAGACTAGCGGGAGCTACGAGCAGTACTTC; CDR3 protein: CASSLETSGSYEQYF
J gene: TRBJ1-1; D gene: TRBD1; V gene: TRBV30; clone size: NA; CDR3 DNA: TGTGCCTGGAGTACCGGACAGGCAGGCCTGGGGATGAACACTGAAGCTTTCTTT; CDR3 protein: CAWSTGQAGLGMNTEAFF
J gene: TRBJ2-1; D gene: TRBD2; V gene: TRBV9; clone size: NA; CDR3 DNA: TGTGCCAGCAGCCTTAGCGGGAGGGGTCTCTACAATGAGCAGTTCTTC; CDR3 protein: CASSLSGRGLYNEQFF
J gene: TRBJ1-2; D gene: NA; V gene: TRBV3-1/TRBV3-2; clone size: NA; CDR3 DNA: TGTGCCAGCAGCCGGGACTGGATCTATGGCTACACCTTC; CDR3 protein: CASSRDWIYGYTF
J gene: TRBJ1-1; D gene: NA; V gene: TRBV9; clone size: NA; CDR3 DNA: TGTGCCAGCAGCCCCGGCGAGATAATGAACACTGAAGCTTTCTTT; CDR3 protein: CASSPGEIMNTEAFF
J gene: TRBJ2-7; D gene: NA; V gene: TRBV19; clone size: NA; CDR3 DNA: TGTGCCAGTAGTCCAGTCAGTGGCGCCCCGTACTTC; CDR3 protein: CASSPVSGAPYF
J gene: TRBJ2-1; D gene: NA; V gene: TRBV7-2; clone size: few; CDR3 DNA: TGTGCCAGCAGCTCTAGACCGGGATTTGAGCAGTTCTTC; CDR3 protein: CASSSRPGFEQFF
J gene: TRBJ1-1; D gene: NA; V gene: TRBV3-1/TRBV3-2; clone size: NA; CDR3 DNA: TGTGCCAGCAGCCACGGACTGACCTTAATGAACACTGAAGCTTTCTTT; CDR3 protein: CASSHGLTLMNTEAFF
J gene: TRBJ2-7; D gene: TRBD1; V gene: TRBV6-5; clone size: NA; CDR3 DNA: TGTGCCAGCAGTTCCAGGGACAGCTACGAGCAGTACTTC; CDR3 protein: CASSSRDSYEQYF
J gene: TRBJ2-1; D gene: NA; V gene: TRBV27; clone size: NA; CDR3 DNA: TGTGCCAGCAGTTTAAGCGTCTACAATGAGCAGTTCTTC; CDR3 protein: CASSLSVYNEQFF
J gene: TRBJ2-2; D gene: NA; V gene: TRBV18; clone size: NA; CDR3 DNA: TGTGCCAGCTCACCACGGGAGGCGATGACCGGGGAGCTGTTTTTT; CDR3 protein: CASSPREAMTGELFF
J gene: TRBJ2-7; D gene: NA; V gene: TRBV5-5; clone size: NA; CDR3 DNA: TGTGCCAGCAGCTTGTCACAGACCCGCTACGAGCAGTACTTC; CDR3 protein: CASSLSQTRYEQYF
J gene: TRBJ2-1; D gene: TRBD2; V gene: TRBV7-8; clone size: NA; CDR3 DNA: TGTGCCAGCAGTGGACTAGCGCGTTACAATGAGCAGTTCTTC; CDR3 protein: CASSGLARYNEQFF
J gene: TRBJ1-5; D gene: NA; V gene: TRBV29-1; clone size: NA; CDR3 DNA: TGCAGCGCACGGACTGCTAATCAGCCCCAGCATTTT; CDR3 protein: CSARTANQPQHF
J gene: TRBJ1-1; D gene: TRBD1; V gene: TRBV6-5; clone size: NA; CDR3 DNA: TGTGCCAGTTACCGGGACAGGGGGCCGGTCACTGAAGCTTTCTTT; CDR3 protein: CASYRDRGPVTEAFF
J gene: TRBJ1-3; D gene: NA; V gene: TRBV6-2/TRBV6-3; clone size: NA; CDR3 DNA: TGTGCCAGCAGTTATACGTCGAGCTCTGGAAACACCATATATTTT; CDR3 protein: CASSYTSSSGNTIYF
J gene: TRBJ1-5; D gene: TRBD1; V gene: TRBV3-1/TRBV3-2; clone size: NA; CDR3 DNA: TGTGCCAGCAGCCAAGGACCCCAGGGGGGCAATCAGCCCCAGCATTTT; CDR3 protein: CASSQGPQGGNQPQHF
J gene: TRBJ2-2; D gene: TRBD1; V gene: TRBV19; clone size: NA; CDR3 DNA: TGTGCCAGTAGTGGAGACAGGGAATCCGGGGAGCTGTTTTTT; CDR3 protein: CASSGDRESGELFF
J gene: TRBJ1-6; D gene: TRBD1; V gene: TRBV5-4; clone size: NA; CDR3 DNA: TGTGCCAGCAGCTTAAACAGGGGGCTAGCCTCACCCCTCCACTTT; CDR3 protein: CASSLNRGLASPLHF
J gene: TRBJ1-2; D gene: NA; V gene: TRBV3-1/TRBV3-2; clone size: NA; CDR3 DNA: TGTGCCAGCAGCCAAAACGACCCAGGGGATGGCTACACCTTC; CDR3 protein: CASSQNDPGDGYTF
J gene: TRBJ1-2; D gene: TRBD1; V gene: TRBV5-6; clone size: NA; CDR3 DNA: TGTGCCAGCAGCTTGGGGACAGGGAGGTATGGCTACACCTTC; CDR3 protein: CASSLGTGRYGYTF
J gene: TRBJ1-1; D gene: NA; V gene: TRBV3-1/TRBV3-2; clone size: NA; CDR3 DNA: TGTGCCAGCAGCCAAGAACTCGTTACAGTCTTACACACTGAAGCTTTCTTT; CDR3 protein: CASSQELVTVLHTEAFF